This T cell receptor beta chain was captured in a study of breast tumors, draining lymph nodes, adjacent tissues. Breast cancer patients provided tissue from their axillary draining lymph nodes. General study results and limits: Tumors had less TCR diversity than lymph nodes, more than nontumor tissue.

Germline V gives CDR1 MNHNS, CDR2 SASEGT. V shed 5 bases and J 3 bases; nucleotides not matched to a gene: 5. The CDR3 is 15 amino acids. There are many counts of this clonotype. Its specificity is unknown. TCRdb recomputed calls from the multiplex PCR reads with MiXCR, one row per CDR3 protein. The sample lists some 140,000 distinct CDR3 sequences; 21% were seen once. The TCR sequence derives from a female donor with breast cancer. Some clones in this sample may be carry-over from other donors' samples. This chain joins TRBV6-1 and TRBJ2-3; 10 positions agree with TRBD2. What was sequenced was axillary lymph node tissue. Here the CDR3 reads CASSRDSGRTDTQYF. The CDR3 DNA sequence: TGTGCCAGCAGTCGAGATAGCGGGAGGACAGATACGCAGTATTTT.